This TCR beta chain emerged from a study of shared clonotypes between healthy human individuals. Study-wide context: Per donor, three plates held CD4 naive cells, three held CD4 memory, two held CD8 naive and one held CD8 memory. Study outcomes and limitations: Across subsets, estimated richness was generally greater for naive than for memory populations. All-four-donor shared clonotypes had higher generation probabilities than non-shared clonotypes did.

Selected positively for CCR7 and CD45RO-negative, naive CD8 cells excluded terminally differentiated effector memory CD45RA+ cells. Turning to this clone: What it binds is not known. Other DNA sequences from this sample encode an identical CDR3 as well.

Over several immunoSEQ plates, each subset's genomic DNA was distributed in even portions. The method was immunoSEQ multiplex PCR; TCRdb's version includes in-frame clones alone and lacks a portion of them. In the table there are approximately 2,000,000 clones, 80% to 95% of which are singletons. This receptor was identified in a young man in good health. Some clones in this sample may be carry-over from other donors' samples. Material: naive CD8+ T cells from PBMCs.

The CDR3 is CASSPPSRSYEQYF. In DNA, the CDR3 is TGTGCCAGCAGCCCCCCTTCGCGGTCCTACGAGCAGTACTTC. The chain couples TRBV11-2 to TRBJ2-7; D unresolved. Trimming stripped 5 bases from V and 1 base from J, with 12 bases between. This CDR3 contains 14 residues. Germline V CDR1 and CDR2: SGHAT, FQNNGV. The full variable domain, rest sourced from reference TRBV11-2 and TRBJ2-7, is EAGVAQSPRYKIIEKRQSVAFWCNPISGHATLYWYQQILGQGPKLLIQFQNNGVVDDSQLPKDRFSAERLKGVDSTLKIQPAKLEDSAVYLCASSPPSRSYEQYFGPGTRLTVT.